Shown below are 11 T cell receptor beta chains from a single sample sequenced in a study of blood T cell repertoires in COVID-19. Only in-frame clones appear in the TCRdb table, and some are missing; sequencing was by immunoSEQ multiplex PCR. The table includes roughly 180,000 clones, around 80% detected once. Material: PBMCs or T cells enriched from blood (not recorded which). These TCRs come from a woman aged 50 to 60 in a cohort exposed to, infected with or recovered from COVID-19 (not recorded which).

The rearrangement uses TRBV5-1 and TRBJ2-3; D is unclear. CDR3 size: 14 residues. Trimming removed 3 bases at V and 2 bases at J, with 10 bases between. Germline CDR1 and CDR2: SGHRS and YFSETQ. In DNA, the CDR3 is TGCGCCAGCAGCTCAACAGCCGACACAGATACGCAGTATTTT. This codes for CASSSTADTDTQYF.

J is TRBJ1-1 and V is TRBV10-3; 7 nucleotides match TRBD1. CDR1 ENHRY and CDR2 SYGVKD come from the germline V gene. The V segment lost 3 bases and the J segment 4 bases; nucleotides outside the gene matches: 5. The CDR3 loop spans 14 amino acids. CDR3 residues: CAISDRQGGTEAFF. The CDR3 DNA reads as TGTGCCATCAGTGATAGACAGGGAGGCACTGAAGCTTTCTTT.

This chain connects TRBV7-2 to TRBJ2-5; no clear D gene. V was trimmed by 5 bases and J by 5 bases, leaving 6 bases between them. Germline V gives CDR1 SGHTA, CDR2 FQGNSA. The CDR3 loop spans 11 amino acids. The CDR3 region has the DNA TGTGCCAGCAGCCGTAGTGAGACCCAGTACTTC. Its protein is CASSRSETQYF.

This chain links TRBV14 with TRBJ1-3, with 7 bases that match TRBD1. Germline V gives CDR1 SGHDN, CDR2 FVKESK. This CDR3 spans 16 amino acids. J was trimmed by 0 bases and V by 1 base; bases with no gene match: 3. CDR3 protein: CASSQVGGLSGNTIYF. CDR3 DNA: TGTGCCAGCAGCCAAGTAGGGGGCCTCTCTGGAAACACCATATATTTT.

The table lists this clone with a count of one. The chain is built from TRBV7-2 and TRBJ2-4, with a possible D match to TRBD2 (6 bases). Germline V CDR1 and CDR2: SGHTA, FQGNSA. V gave up 1 base and J gave up 2 bases, with 15 bases separating them. This CDR3 spans 17 amino acids. Here the CDR3 reads CASSLGEGGRTKNIQYF. DNA of the CDR3: TGTGCCAGCAGCTTAGGCGAGGGAGGCCGGACCAAAAACATTCAGTACTTC.

The chain employs TRBV5-4 and TRBJ2-5; perhaps TRBD2 as D (6 bases). Germline V gene data show CDR1 as SGHNT and CDR2 as YYREEE (reference sequence). Trimming removed 3 bases from V and 6 bases from J, with 15 bases in between. The CDR3 contains 14 residues. CDR3 DNA sequence: TGTGCCAGCAGCTCGCAGGGAGGCGGGAAGACCCAGTACTTC. This gives the protein CASSSQGGGKTQYF.

This chain links TRBV5-6 with TRBJ2-2, with 10 bases aligning to TRBD2. Per the germline V gene, CDR1 is SGHDT and CDR2 is YYEEEE. The CDR3 runs to 16 residues. V dropped 4 bases and J dropped 4; count of bases not matched to a gene: 7. CDR3 sequence (DNA): TGTGCCAGCAGCCTGACTAGCGGGCCAACCACCGGGGAGCTGTTTTTT. Its translation: CASSLTSGPTTGELFF.

This clone occurred once. The gene calls are TRBV27 and TRBJ2-1; a weak D match, TRBD1 (6 bases). Germline V CDR1 and CDR2: MNHEY, SMNVEV (reference sequence). This CDR3 region has 15 residues. Deletions cut 7 bases from V and 4 bases from J, with 17 bases between. This CDR3 reads CASMIVRGLYNEQFF. The DNA of the CDR3 is TGTGCCAGCATGATCGTCAGGGGCTTATACAATGAGCAGTTCTTC.

This chain links TRBV5-1 with TRBJ2-2; D is possibly TRBD1 (6 bases). CDR1 and CDR2 (germline): SGHRS, YFSETQ. This CDR3 contains 15 residues. V lost 3 bases to trimming and J lost 0 bases, with 9 bases between them. CDR3: CASSSGTSNTGELFF. The CDR3 DNA reads TGCGCCAGCAGCTCCGGGACATCGAACACCGGGGAGCTGTTTTTT.

V is TRBV19 and J is TRBJ2-5; D is unresolved. The germline gives CDR1 LNHDA, CDR2 SQIVND (reference sequence). CDR3 length: 13 residues. The V gene lost 9 bases and the J gene lost 2 bases, with 13 bases spanning the gap. In DNA, the CDR3 is TGTGCCAGCCAGAGAGGAGCGCAAGAGACCCAGTACTTC. Translated: CASQRGAQETQYF.

Regarding this clone: One junction end disagrees with the germline gene, perhaps due to a read error. This rearrangement joins TRBV24-1 to TRBJ2-7, with TRBD1 matching 10 bases. Germline values: CDR1 KGHDR, CDR2 SFDVKD. This CDR3 has 10 amino acids. In DNA form, the CDR3 reads TGTGCCACCTCTCCGGGACAGGGGCCTTTC. Its translation: CATSPGQGPF.